These T cell receptor beta chains were read from a single sample in a study of T-cell memory formation after mild COVID-19. TCRdb called the 5' RACE reads again in MiXCR, with one record for every CDR3 protein. Here the sample spans 300,000 to 350,000 distinct CDR3 sequences, around an eighth being singletons. The source material was PBMCs or a T cell subset sorted from them (not recorded which). The receptors were gathered from a young man who had mild COVID-19 (a few samples of this study predate the infection). Cell type and time point are not known. Both conserved end residues are part of each CDR3. A D gene is named only where the DNA matches it firmly. Not every row has a clone size; where given, it reads once, few, many or a size class.

v_gene,j_gene,d_gene,abundance,CDR3nt,CDR3aa
TRBV6-5,TRBJ2-3,NA,NA,TGTGCCAGCAGTACGACGGCTAGCACAGATACGCAGTATTTT,CASSTTASTDTQYF
TRBV7-9,TRBJ1-5,TRBD1,NA,TGTGCCAGCAGCCCAGGGACAGGGTACAATCAGCCCCAGCATTTT,CASSPGTGYNQPQHF
TRBV7-9,TRBJ1-2,NA,few,TGTGCCAGCAGAGAGGGACATCCTACATATGGCTACACCTTC,CASREGHPTYGYTF
TRBV28,TRBJ1-5,NA,few,TGTGCCAGCAGACCCATACAGGGAGGGGGTGGCAATCAGCCCCAGCATTTT,CASRPIQGGGGNQPQHF
TRBV12-3/TRBV12-4,TRBJ1-1,NA,many,TGTGCCGTCGGGGCCTTTGAGGGGACTGAAGCTTTCTTT,CAVGAFEGTEAFF
TRBV7-9,TRBJ1-1,NA,NA,TGTGCCAGCAGCCGGCAGGTCTCCTTTGAAGCTTTCTTT,CASSRQVSFEAFF
TRBV5-1,TRBJ1-2,NA,NA,TGCGCCAGCAGCTTAACTTACAGAGCTAACTATGGCTACACCTTC,CASSLTYRANYGYTF
TRBV16,TRBJ2-5,NA,few,TGTGCCAGCAGCCAATCCATCAGGGACCAAGAGACCCAGTACTTC,CASSQSIRDQETQYF
TRBV12-3/TRBV12-4,TRBJ2-7,NA,few,TGTGCCAGCAGTCCAGGGTTCTACGAGCAGTACTTC,CASSPGFYEQYF
TRBV6-8,TRBJ1-1,NA,NA,TGTGCCAGCAGTATGACAGCAAACACTGAAGCTTTCTTT,CASSMTANTEAFF
TRBV20-1,TRBJ2-5,NA,few,TGCAGTGCGCCCGTGGTGGGTCAAGAGACCCAGTACTTC,CSAPVVGQETQYF
TRBV2,TRBJ1-5,NA,few,TGTGCCAGCAGTGAATGGGGGGCGGGCAATCAGCCCCAGCATTTT,CASSEWGAGNQPQHF
TRBV18,TRBJ1-1,NA,many,TGTGCCAGCTCACCACCGGTGAACACTGAAGCTTTCTTT,CASSPPVNTEAFF
TRBV5-4,TRBJ2-3,NA,many,TGTGCCAGCAGCCCGAGGGGGGAGATAGGCACGCAGTATTTT,CASSPRGEIGTQYF
TRBV10-3,TRBJ2-1,NA,NA,TGTGCCATCTCCGTAGAGGTGACCTACAATGAGCAGTTCTTC,CAISVEVTYNEQFF
TRBV27,TRBJ1-2,TRBD1,few,TGTGCCAGCAGTTTATCGGGACAGGGGGCGTATGGCTACACCTTC,CASSLSGQGAYGYTF
TRBV7-2,TRBJ2-5,NA,many,TGTGCCAGCAGCAACCCAGTTAAAGAGACCCAGTACTTC,CASSNPVKETQYF
TRBV27,TRBJ2-1,NA,NA,TGTGCCAGCAGTTCCTTATCATGGCTTAATTTAGACAATGAGCAGTTCTTC,CASSSLSWLNLDNEQFF
TRBV3-1,TRBJ2-3,NA,NA,TGTGCCAGCAGCCAAGAATGGGAGGAGGATACGCAGTATTTT,CASSQEWEEDTQYF
TRBV7-9,TRBJ1-4,NA,NA,TGTGCCAGCAGCTCTGGCGGAGAACGGTGGAAACTGTTTTTT,CASSSGGERWKLFF
TRBV6-1,TRBJ2-1,TRBD2,NA,TGTGCCAGCAGCACTAGCGGAACCTACAATGAGCAGTTCTTC,CASSTSGTYNEQFF
TRBV6-1,TRBJ2-3,NA,NA,TGTGCCAGCAGTGAAGGGGGGTTCACAGATACGCAGTATTTT,CASSEGGFTDTQYF
TRBV29-1,TRBJ1-4,NA,NA,TGCAGCGTCCGGGCCCTACACGGGGAACTGTTTTTT,CSVRALHGELFF
TRBV20-1,TRBJ2-5,TRBD2,NA,TGCAGTGCTAGAGATACGGGGGGGGCGTACCAAGAGACCCAGTACTTC,CSARDTGGAYQETQYF
TRBV5-1,TRBJ2-3,NA,many,TGTGCCAGCAGCTTCGGGGGATCAGATACGCAGTATTTT,CASSFGGSDTQYF
TRBV4-3,TRBJ1-1,NA,few,TGCGCCAGCAGCCAAGATTTCAAGGGGCTGAACACTGAAGCTTTCTTT,CASSQDFKGLNTEAFF
TRBV20-1,TRBJ2-5,TRBD2,few,TGCAGTGCTCCTAGCGGGAGCCAAGAGACCCAGTACTTC,CSAPSGSQETQYF
TRBV5-1,TRBJ1-1,TRBD1,NA,TGCGCCAGCAGCAAACGGACAGGGTCGATGAACACTGAAGCTTTCTTT,CASSKRTGSMNTEAFF